Below, 15 T cell receptor beta chains from the same sample are listed, as sequenced in a study of blood T cell repertoires in COVID-19. Assay used: immunoSEQ multiplex PCR; TCRdb lists only in-frame clones, some missing. The sample shows about 96,000 clones, 70% to 90% of them seen only once. Sequenced: peripheral blood. All receptors come from a human donor with COVID-19, enrolled during active disease. The donor label of this sample is uncertain.

This rearrangement joins TRBV4-1 to TRBJ1-1; D perhaps matches TRBD1 (6 bases). V dropped 2 bases and J dropped 8 bases, with 15 bases sitting between them. The CDR3 loop spans 14 amino acids. Germline V gives CDR1 MGHRA, CDR2 YSYEKL. CDR3 in amino acids: CASSQQGLRREAFF. The CDR3 nucleotides read TGCGCCAGCAGCCAACAGGGGTTGAGAAGAGAAGCTTTCTTT.

This chain uses TRBV4-2 with TRBJ2-3; 13 bases match TRBD2. Losses at the gene ends were 4 bases for V and 5 bases for J; bases not matched to a gene: 6. CDR1 LGHNA and CDR2 YNFKEQ come from the germline V gene. The CDR3 runs to 16 residues. CDR3 coding DNA: TGTGCCAGCAGCCCAACACTAGCGGGGGGGGTAGATACGCAGTATTTT. Translating it yields CASSPTLAGGVDTQYF.

CDR3 sequence reads: CAWSYRGKYTEAFF. CDR3 in DNA: TGTGCCTGGAGTTACAGGGGGAAGTACACTGAAGCTTTCTTT. V and J are TRBV30 and TRBJ1-1; 8 nucleotides match TRBD1. The CDR3 extends over 14 amino acids. In germline, CDR1 is GTSNPN, CDR2 SVGIG (reference sequence). V lost 2 bases and J lost 3; bases outside the gene matches: 5.

This chain uses TRBV10-3 with TRBJ2-1; 11 bases match TRBD2. Losses at the gene ends were 6 bases for V and 6 bases for J; bases not matched to a gene: 10. Germline V CDR1 and CDR2: ENHRY, SYGVKD. There are 16 residues in the CDR3. CDR3 protein: CAISVIAGGPVNEQFF. The CDR3 region has the DNA TGTGCCATCAGCGTGATAGCGGGGGGGCCCGTCAATGAGCAGTTCTTC.

This rearrangement joins TRBV7-3 to TRBJ1-2, with a tentative D call TRBD1 (5 bases). This CDR3 region has 15 residues. The germline gives CDR1 SGHTA, CDR2 FQGTGA. Trimming stripped 5 bases from V and 4 bases from J, with 17 bases between. CDR3 loop: CASSPRQTTTYGYTF. CDR3 nucleotides: TGTGCCAGCAGCCCAAGACAGACGACGACCTATGGCTACACCTTC.

This clone appeared once. The chain employs TRBV19 and TRBJ1-4; 7 bases fit TRBD1. Germline CDR1 and CDR2: LNHDA and SQIVND (reference sequence). With 6 bases clipped from V and 6 bases from J, the junction kept 4 bases outside the gene matches. The CDR3 totals 13 residues. The CDR3 region is CASRDRRHEKLFF. In DNA form, the CDR3 reads TGTGCCAGTAGGGACAGGAGGCATGAAAAACTGTTTTTT.

The chain is built from TRBV3-1 (or the pseudogene TRBV3-2) and TRBJ1-2, with D possibly TRBD1 on 6 matching bases. Trimming stripped 5 bases from V and 0 bases from J, with 13 bases between. Germline V gene sequence: CDR1 LGHDT, CDR2 YNNKEL (reference sequence). The CDR3 covers 15 residues. The DNA of the CDR3 is TGTGCCAGCAGCAGAGGACAGCTCACTAACTATGGCTACACCTTC. Residues: CASSRGQLTNYGYTF.

This clone has just one count. The rearrangement links TRBV6-6 to TRBJ2-7; 9 nucleotides line up with TRBD1. This CDR3 is built from 16 residues. Germline V lookup: CDR1 MNHNY, CDR2 SVGAGI (reference sequence). V dropped 2 bases and J dropped 1; count of bases not matched to a gene: 6. CDR3 residues: CASSYPRDRDSYEQYF. Written as DNA, the CDR3 is TGTGCCAGCAGTTACCCGCGGGACAGGGATTCCTACGAGCAGTACTTC.

This clone was picked up one time. The genes are TRBV3-1 (or the pseudogene TRBV3-2) and TRBJ2-2; 12 positions match TRBD2. The germline V gene has CDR1 LGHDT and CDR2 YNNKEL (reference sequence). V shed 0 bases and J 3 bases; nucleotides not matched to a gene: 5. There are 18 residues in the CDR3. The CDR3 sequence: CASSQDSSGGAHTGELFF. DNA for the CDR3: TGTGCCAGCAGCCAAGATTCTAGCGGGGGGGCCCACACCGGGGAGCTGTTTTTT.

This chain connects TRBV7-9 to TRBJ1-3; 9 nucleotides line up with TRBD1. V lost 6 bases, J lost 4 bases, and 10 bases stayed unmatched. The CDR3 has 16 residues. From germline, CDR1 is SEHNR and CDR2 FQNEAQ (reference sequence). The chain's CDR3 is CASRPADRGVGNTIYF. CDR3 DNA: TGTGCCAGCAGACCAGCCGACAGGGGGGTCGGAAACACCATATATTTT.

This clone was seen just once. The V gene is TRBV5-1, the J gene TRBJ1-4; D gene uncertain. The germline CDR1 and CDR2 sequences are SGHRS and YFSETQ. This CDR3 has 14 residues. V lost 2 bases and J 5 bases, leaving 10 bases between the germline ends. The CDR3 nucleotides read TGCGCCAGCAGCTTCAGCGGGCAAAATGAAAAACTGTTTTTT. It specifies CASSFSGQNEKLFF.

The V call is TRBV10-3, the J call TRBJ1-5, with TRBD1 as a possible D gene (6 bases). V was pared by 3 bases and J by 2 bases, with 14 bases between. The CDR3 consists of 16 residues. Germline values: CDR1 ENHRY, CDR2 SYGVKD. This chain's CDR3 is CAISDRTRQGNQPQHF. Written as DNA, the CDR3 is TGTGCCATCAGTGATCGGACCCGACAGGGCAATCAGCCCCAGCATTTT.

J is TRBJ1-6 and V is TRBV9; D may be TRBD1 (6 bases). The CDR3 is 14 residues long. Germline V lookup: CDR1 SGDLS, CDR2 YYNGEE. The V end lost 4 bases, the J end lost 9 bases, and 14 bases lay between the germline ends. The CDR3 is CASSPRTVSSPLHF. The CDR3 coding sequence is TGTGCCAGCAGCCCGAGGACAGTGAGTTCACCCCTCCACTTT.

The V and J genes are TRBV11-2 and TRBJ2-7, with 7 positions matching TRBD1. The CDR3 length is 15 residues. V shed 3 bases, J shed 4 bases, and the junction held 9 bases outside the gene matches. Germline loops: CDR1 SGHAT, CDR2 FQNNGV. This chain's CDR3 is CASSFYIDRVYEQYF. The CDR3 nucleotides are TGTGCCAGCAGCTTTTACATAGACAGGGTATACGAGCAGTACTTC.

The chain links TRBV5-6 to TRBJ2-7, with D possibly matching TRBD2 (6 bases). Germline values: CDR1 SGHDT, CDR2 YYEEEE. CDR3 length equals 14 residues. V lost 0 bases, J lost 3 bases, and 10 bases lay in between. CDR3 in amino acids: CASSLGGGVYEQYF. DNA for the CDR3: TGTGCCAGCAGCTTGGGGGGCGGGGTCTACGAGCAGTACTTC.